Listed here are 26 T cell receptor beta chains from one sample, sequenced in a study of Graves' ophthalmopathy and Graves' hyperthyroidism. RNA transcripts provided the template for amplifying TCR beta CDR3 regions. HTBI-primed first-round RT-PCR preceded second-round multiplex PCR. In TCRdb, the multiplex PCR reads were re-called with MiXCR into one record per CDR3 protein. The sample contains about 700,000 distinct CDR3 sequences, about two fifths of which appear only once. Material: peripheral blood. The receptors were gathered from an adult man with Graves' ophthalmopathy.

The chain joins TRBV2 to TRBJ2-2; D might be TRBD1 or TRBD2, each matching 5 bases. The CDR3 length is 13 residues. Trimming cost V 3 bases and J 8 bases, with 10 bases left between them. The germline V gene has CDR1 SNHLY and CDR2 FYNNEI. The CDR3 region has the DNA TGTGCCAGCAGTGATGTGGGACCGGGGGAGCTGTTTTTT. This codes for CASSDVGPGELFF. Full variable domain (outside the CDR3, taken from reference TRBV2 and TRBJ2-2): EPEVTQTPSHQVTQMGQEVILRCVPISNHLYFYWYRQILGQKVEFLVSFYNNEISEKSEIFDDQFSVERPDGSNFTLKIRSTKLEDSAMYFCASSDVGPGELFFGEGSRLTVL.

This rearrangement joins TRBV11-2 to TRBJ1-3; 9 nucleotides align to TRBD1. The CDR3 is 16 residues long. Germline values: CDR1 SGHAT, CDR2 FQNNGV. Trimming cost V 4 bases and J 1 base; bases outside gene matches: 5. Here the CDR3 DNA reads TGTGCCAGCAGCTCAGCGGACAGGGGATCTGGAAACACCATATATTTT. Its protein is CASSSADRGSGNTIYF.

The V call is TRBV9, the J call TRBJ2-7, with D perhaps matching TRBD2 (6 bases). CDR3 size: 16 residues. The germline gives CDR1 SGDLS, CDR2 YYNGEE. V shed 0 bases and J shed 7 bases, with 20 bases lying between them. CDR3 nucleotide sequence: TGTGCCAGCAGCGTAGGGGGGGTATTACCTGCAGGGGAGCAGTACTTC. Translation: CASSVGGVLPAGEQYF.

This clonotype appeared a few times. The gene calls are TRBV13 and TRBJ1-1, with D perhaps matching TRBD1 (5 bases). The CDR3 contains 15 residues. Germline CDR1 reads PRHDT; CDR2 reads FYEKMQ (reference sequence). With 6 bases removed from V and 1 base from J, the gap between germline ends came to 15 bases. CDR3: CASSGGRGSNTEAFF. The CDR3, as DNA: TGTGCCAGCAGTGGGGGGAGGGGATCGAACACTGAAGCTTTCTTT.

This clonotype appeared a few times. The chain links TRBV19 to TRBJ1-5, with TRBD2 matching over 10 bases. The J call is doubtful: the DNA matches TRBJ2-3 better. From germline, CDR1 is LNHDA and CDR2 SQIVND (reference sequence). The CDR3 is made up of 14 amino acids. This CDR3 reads CASKLAGDSDTQYF. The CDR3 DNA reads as TGTGCCAGTAAGCTAGCGGGAGACTCAGATACGCAGTATTTT.

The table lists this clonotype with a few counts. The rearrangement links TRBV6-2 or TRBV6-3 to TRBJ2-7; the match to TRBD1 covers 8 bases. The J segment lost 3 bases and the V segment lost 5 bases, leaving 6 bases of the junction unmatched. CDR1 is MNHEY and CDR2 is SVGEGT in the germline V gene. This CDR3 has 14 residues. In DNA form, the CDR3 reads TGTGCCAGCAGTGGACAGGGTTTCCGCTACGAGCAGTACTTC. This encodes CASSGQGFRYEQYF.

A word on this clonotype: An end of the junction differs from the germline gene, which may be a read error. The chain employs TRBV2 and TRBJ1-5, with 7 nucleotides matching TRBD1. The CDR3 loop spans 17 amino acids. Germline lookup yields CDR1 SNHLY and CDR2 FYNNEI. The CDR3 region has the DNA TGTGCCAGCAGTGATCCCTCGACAGGGTTGAGCAATCAGTCCCAGCATTTT. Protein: CASSDPSTGLSNQSQHF.

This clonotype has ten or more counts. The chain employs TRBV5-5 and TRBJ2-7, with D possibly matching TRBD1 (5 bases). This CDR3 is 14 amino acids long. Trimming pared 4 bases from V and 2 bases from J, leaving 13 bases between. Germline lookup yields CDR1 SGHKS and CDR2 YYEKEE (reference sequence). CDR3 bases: TGTGCCAGCAGCGGCCTAGGGGTGGCCTACGAGCAGTACTTC. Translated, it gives CASSGLGVAYEQYF. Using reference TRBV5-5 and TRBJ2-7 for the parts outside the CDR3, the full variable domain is DAGVTQSPTHLIKTRGQQVTLRCSPISGHKSVSWYQQVLGQGPQFIFQYYEKEERGRGNFPDRFSARQFPNYSSELNVNALLLGDSALYLCASSGLGVAYEQYFGPGTRLTVT.

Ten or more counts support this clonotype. CDR3 sequence: CASSDGVGNSPLHF. CDR3 bases: TGTGCCAGCAGTGACGGGGTCGGGAACTCACCCCTCCACTTT. This rearrangement joins TRBV6-4 to TRBJ1-6; no reliable D call. The CDR3 length is 14 residues. Trimming shortened V by 2 bases and J by 10 bases, and 12 bases separated the two germline ends. Per the germline V gene, CDR1 is MRHNA and CDR2 is SNTAGT.

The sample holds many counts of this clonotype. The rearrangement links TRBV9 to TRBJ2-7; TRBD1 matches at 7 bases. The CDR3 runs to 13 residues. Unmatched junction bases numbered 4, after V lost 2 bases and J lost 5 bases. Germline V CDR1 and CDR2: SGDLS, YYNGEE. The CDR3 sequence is CASSVNRGDEQYF. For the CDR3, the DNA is TGTGCCAGCAGCGTTAACAGGGGCGACGAGCAGTACTTC.

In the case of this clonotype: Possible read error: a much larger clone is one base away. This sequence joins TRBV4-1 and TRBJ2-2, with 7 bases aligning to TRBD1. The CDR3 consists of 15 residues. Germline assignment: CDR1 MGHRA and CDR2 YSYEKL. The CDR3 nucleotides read TGCGCCAGCAGCCAAAGGAGACAGGGTACCGGGGAGCTGGTTTTT. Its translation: CASSQRRQGTGELVF.

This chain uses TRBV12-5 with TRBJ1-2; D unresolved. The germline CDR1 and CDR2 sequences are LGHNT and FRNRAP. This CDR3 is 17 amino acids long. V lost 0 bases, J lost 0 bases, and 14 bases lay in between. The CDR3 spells CASGLVSGPNPNYGYTF. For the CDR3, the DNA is TGTGCTAGTGGTTTGGTAAGCGGACCTAATCCTAACTATGGCTACACCTTC. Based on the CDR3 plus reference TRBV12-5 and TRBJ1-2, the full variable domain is DARVTQTPRHKVTEMGQEVTMRCQPILGHNTVFWYRQTMMQGLELLAYFRNRAPLDDSGMPKDRFSAEMPDATLATLKIQPSEPRDSAVYFCASGLVSGPNPNYGYTFGSGTRLTVV.

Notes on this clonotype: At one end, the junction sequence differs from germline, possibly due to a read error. The CDR3 loop is CASSSAGTGINSPLHF. The CDR3, as DNA: TGTGCCAGCAGTTCCGCCGGGACAGGGATTAATTCACCCCTCCACTTT. The rearrangement uses TRBV10-3 and TRBJ1-6; 9 bases agree with TRBD1. The CDR3 is 16 amino acids. The V gene's germline CDR1 is ENHRY and CDR2 SYGVKD.

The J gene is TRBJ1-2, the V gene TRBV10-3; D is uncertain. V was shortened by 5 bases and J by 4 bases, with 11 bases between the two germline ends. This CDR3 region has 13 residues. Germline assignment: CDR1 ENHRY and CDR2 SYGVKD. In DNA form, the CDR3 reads TGTGCCATCAGTAGCGGACCCATCTATGGCTACACCTTC. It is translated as CAISSGPIYGYTF.

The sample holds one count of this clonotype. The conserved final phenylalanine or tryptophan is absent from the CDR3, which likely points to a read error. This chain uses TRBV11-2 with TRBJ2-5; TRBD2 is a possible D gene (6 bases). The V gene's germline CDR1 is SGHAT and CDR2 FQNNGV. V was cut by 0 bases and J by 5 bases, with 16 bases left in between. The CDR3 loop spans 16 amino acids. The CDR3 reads CASSLEAGRRGETQYV. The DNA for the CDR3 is TGTGCCAGCAGCTTAGAGGCGGGACGACGAGGGGAGACCCAGTACGTC.

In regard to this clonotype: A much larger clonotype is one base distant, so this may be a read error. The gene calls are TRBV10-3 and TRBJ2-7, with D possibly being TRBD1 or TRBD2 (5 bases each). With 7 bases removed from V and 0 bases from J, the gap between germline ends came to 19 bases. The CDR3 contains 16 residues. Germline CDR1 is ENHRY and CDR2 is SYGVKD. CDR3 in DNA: TGTGCCATCATGAGGGACGCGGACGGTAGCTCCTACGAGCAGTACTTC. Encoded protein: CAIMRDADGSSYEQYF.

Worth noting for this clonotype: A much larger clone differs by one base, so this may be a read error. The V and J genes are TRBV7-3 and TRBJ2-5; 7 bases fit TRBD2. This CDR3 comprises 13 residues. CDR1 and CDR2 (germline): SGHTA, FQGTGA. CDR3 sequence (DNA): TGTGTCAGCAGCCAAGCGGGAACAGAGACCCAGTACTTC. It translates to CVSSQAGTETQYF.

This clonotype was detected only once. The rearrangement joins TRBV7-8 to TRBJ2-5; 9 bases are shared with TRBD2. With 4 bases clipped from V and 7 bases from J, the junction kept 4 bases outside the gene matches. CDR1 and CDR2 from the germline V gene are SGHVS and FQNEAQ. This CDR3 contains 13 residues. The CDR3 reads CASSSQAGGTQYF. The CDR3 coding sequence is TGTGCCAGCAGCTCCCAAGCGGGGGGGACCCAGTACTTC.

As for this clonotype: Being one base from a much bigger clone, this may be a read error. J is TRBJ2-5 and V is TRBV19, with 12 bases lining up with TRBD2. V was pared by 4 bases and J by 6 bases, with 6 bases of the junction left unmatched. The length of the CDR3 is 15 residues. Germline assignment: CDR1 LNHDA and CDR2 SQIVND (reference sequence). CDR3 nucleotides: TGTGCCAGTAGTACTAGCGGGAGGGCCGGAAAGACCCAGTACTTC. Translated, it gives CASSTSGRAGKTQYF.

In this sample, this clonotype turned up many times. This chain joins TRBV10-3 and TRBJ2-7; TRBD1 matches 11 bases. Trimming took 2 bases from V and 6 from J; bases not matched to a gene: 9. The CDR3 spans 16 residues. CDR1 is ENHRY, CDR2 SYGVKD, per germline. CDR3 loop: CAISEPPGQGGTEQYF. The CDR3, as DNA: TGTGCCATCAGTGAGCCTCCGGGACAGGGGGGGACCGAGCAGTACTTC.

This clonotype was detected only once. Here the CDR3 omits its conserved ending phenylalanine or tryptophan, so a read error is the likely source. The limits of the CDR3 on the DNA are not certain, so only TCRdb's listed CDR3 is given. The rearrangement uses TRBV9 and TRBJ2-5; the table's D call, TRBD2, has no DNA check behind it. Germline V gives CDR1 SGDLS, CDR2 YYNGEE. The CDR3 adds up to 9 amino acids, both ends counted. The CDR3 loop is CASSQGSKA.

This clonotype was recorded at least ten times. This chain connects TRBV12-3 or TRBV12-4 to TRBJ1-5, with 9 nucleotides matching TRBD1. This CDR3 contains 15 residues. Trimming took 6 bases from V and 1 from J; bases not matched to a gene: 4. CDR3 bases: TGTGCCAGCAGACCCGGACAGGGGAGCAATCAGCCCCAGCATTTT. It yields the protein CASRPGQGSNQPQHF.

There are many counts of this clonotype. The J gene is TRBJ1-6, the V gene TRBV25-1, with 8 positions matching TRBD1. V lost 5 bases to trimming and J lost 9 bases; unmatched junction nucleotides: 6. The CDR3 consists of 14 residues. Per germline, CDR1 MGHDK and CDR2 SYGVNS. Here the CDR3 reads CASSSGTGGSPLHF. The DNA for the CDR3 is TGTGCCAGCAGTTCTGGGACAGGAGGTTCACCCCTCCACTTT.

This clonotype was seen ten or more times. The CDR3 DNA reads as TGTGCCAGCAGCTTAGACACCCGCCAGGGGTATGGCTACACCTTC. This gives the protein CASSLDTRQGYGYTF. The genes are TRBV7-8 and TRBJ1-2, with D possibly matching TRBD1 (6 bases). From germline, CDR1 is SGHVS and CDR2 FQNEAQ. This CDR3 has 15 residues. With 1 base removed from V and 5 bases from J, the gap between germline ends came to 14 bases.

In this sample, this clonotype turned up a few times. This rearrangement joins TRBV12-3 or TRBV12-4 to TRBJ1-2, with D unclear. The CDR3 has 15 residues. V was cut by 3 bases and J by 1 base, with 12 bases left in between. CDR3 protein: CASSFSKTNNYGYTF. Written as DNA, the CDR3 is TGTGCCAGCAGTTTCAGCAAGACCAATAACTATGGCTACACCTTC.

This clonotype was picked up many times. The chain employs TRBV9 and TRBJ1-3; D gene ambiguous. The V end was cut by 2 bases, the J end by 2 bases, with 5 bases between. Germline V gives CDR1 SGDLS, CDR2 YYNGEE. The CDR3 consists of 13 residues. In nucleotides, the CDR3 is TGTGCCAGCAGCGTTGTACCTGGAAACACCATATATTTT. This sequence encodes CASSVVPGNTIYF.